These 26 T cell receptor beta chains originate from one sample sequenced in a study of blood T cell repertoires in COVID-19. TCRdb's table, derived via immunoSEQ multiplex PCR, lists solely in-frame clones and lacks some. This table holds more than 200,000 clones, about 88% found once. The specimen was peripheral blood. All receptors come from a woman aged 60 to 75 with COVID-19, enrolled during active disease.

The rearrangement links TRBV6-1 to TRBJ1-1, with D possibly matching TRBD1 (5 bases). Per germline, CDR1 MNHNS and CDR2 SASEGT. Between the trimmed V and J ends, which lost 2 bases and 8 bases, there was a span of 12 bases. This CDR3 region has 13 residues. Written as DNA, the CDR3 is TGTGCCAGCAGTGAATCTGGACATCCCGAAGCTTTCTTT. Residues: CASSESGHPEAFF.

The chain links TRBV19 to TRBJ1-6; D is possibly TRBD1 (6 bases). This CDR3 spans 21 amino acids. Trimming removed 4 bases at V and 5 bases at J, with 30 bases between. Germline V lookup: CDR1 LNHDA, CDR2 SQIVND (reference sequence). The CDR3: CASSKPPPSRGPNKHNSPLHF. In nucleotides, the CDR3 is TGTGCCAGTAGTAAACCCCCGCCCAGCAGGGGCCCGAATAAGCATAATTCACCCCTCCACTTT. The full variable domain, with the rest looked up from reference TRBV19 and TRBJ1-6, is DGGITQSPKYLFRKEGQNVTLSCEQNLNHDAMYWYRQDPGQGLRLIYYSQIVNDFQKGDIAEGYSVSREKKESFPLTVTSAQKNPTAFYLCASSKPPPSRGPNKHNSPLHFGNGTRLTVT.

This clone showed up just a few times. DNA of the CDR3: TGTGCCAGCAGTTTAGGCGGGACAGGGATTCCCTACGAGCAGTACTTC. Translated, it gives CASSLGGTGIPYEQYF. The chain has TRBV28 and TRBJ2-7; 9 nucleotides match TRBD1. With V trimmed by 2 bases and J by 2 bases, 7 bases remained unmatched. This CDR3 has 16 amino acids. Looked up from germline, CDR1 is MDHEN and CDR2 is SYDVKM.

The chain recombines TRBV28 with TRBJ1-5; 8 bases agree with TRBD1. Germline V gene lookup returns CDR1 MDHEN and CDR2 SYDVKM. Trimming cost V 0 bases and J 6 bases; bases outside gene matches: 10. The CDR3 is 17 amino acids. CDR3 amino acids: CASSLWAGGEVGQPQHF. CDR3 sequence (DNA): TGTGCCAGCAGTTTATGGGCAGGGGGCGAGGTAGGTCAGCCCCAGCATTTT.

The chain joins TRBV20-1 to TRBJ1-4; D gene unclear. The CDR3 is 13 amino acids. CDR1 and CDR2 (germline): DFQATT, SNEGSKA (reference sequence). V lost 3 bases and J lost 8, with 13 bases in between. In nucleotides, the CDR3 is TGCAGTGCTAGTGAGGAGGCAGTAGAAAAACTGTTTTTT. It encodes CSASEEAVEKLFF.

V is TRBV14 and J is TRBJ1-2, with 8 bases aligning to TRBD1. The CDR3 has 16 amino acids. CDR1 is SGHDN and CDR2 is FVKESK in the germline V gene. V shed 4 bases and J 4 bases; nucleotides not matched to a gene: 11. The CDR3 nucleotides are TGTGCCAGCAGCCCAACCGGGCCCACAGGGGGCTATGGCTACACCTTC. It codes for CASSPTGPTGGYGYTF.

The chain uses TRBV19 and TRBJ2-1; TRBD2 matches 10 bases. The CDR3 extends over 14 amino acids. V lost 7 bases, J lost 13 bases, and 13 bases stayed unmatched. In germline, CDR1 is LNHDA, CDR2 SQIVND (reference sequence). The CDR3 region has the DNA TGTGCCAGTACCCGGGACAGCACTAGCGGGATCCAGTTCTTC. This sequence encodes CASTRDSTSGIQFF.

This chain connects TRBV5-1 to TRBJ1-1; unclear D gene. This CDR3 is built from 15 residues. The germline CDR1 and CDR2 sequences are SGHRS and YFSETQ. V lost 0 bases and J lost 1, with 10 bases in between. The CDR3 region has the DNA TGCGCCAGCAGCTTGGTCCCGGGAGGGAACACTGAAGCTTTCTTT. Protein sequence: CASSLVPGGNTEAFF.

The chain recombines TRBV3-1 (or the pseudogene TRBV3-2) with TRBJ2-2; 9 bases fit TRBD1. The CDR3 length is 15 residues. Losses at the gene ends were 3 bases for V and 4 bases for J; bases not matched to a gene: 3. Looked up from germline, CDR1 is LGHDT and CDR2 is YNNKEL (reference sequence). The chain's CDR3 is CASSHQTGGTGELFF. The CDR3 DNA is TGTGCCAGCAGCCACCAGACAGGGGGCACCGGGGAGCTGTTTTTT.

V usage is TRBV24-1 and J usage is TRBJ1-1; D ambiguous. In germline, CDR1 is KGHDR, CDR2 SFDVKD. The CDR3 contains 12 residues. V lost 2 bases and J lost 7, with 7 bases in between. The CDR3 DNA reads as TGTGCCACCAGTGATTCCCCGGGTGAAGCTTTCTTT. This gives the protein CATSDSPGEAFF.

The chain has TRBV3-1 (or the pseudogene TRBV3-2) and TRBJ2-3; a weak D match, TRBD1 (6 bases). V dropped 4 bases and J dropped 2 bases, with 13 bases sitting between them. CDR1 and CDR2 (germline): LGHDT, YNNKEL (reference sequence). CDR3 size: 15 residues. The CDR3 nucleotides read TGTGCCAGCAGCCGAACACAGGGTCCCACAGATACGCAGTATTTT. It encodes CASSRTQGPTDTQYF.

This chain joins TRBV7-3 and TRBJ2-3, with 12 bases identical to TRBD2. The junction had 5 bases not matched to a gene; V was cut back by 3 bases and J by 4 bases. The CDR3 extends over 16 amino acids. Germline V CDR1 and CDR2: SGHTA, FQGTGA. CDR3 residues: CASSLTSGSPPDTQYF. CDR3 in DNA: TGTGCCAGCAGCTTGACTAGCGGGAGTCCCCCAGATACGCAGTATTTT.

This chain connects TRBV11-2 to TRBJ1-1; no clear D gene. CDR3 length: 14 residues. Trimming took off 3 bases at V and 2 bases at J, with 10 bases between the two ends. The germline CDR1 and CDR2 sequences are SGHAT and FQNNGV. As DNA, the CDR3 is TGTGCCAGCAGCTTGATCTCGGGAAACACTGAAGCTTTCTTT. It is translated as CASSLISGNTEAFF.

The CDR3 DNA reads as TGCGCCAGCAGCCCCACACCCGGAGTGGTTGAGCAGTTCTTC. As protein: CASSPTPGVVEQFF. The chain joins TRBV4-1 to TRBJ2-1; the D is unclear. Deletions cut 4 bases from V and 9 bases from J, with 16 bases between. The CDR3 totals 14 residues. CDR1 and CDR2 (germline): MGHRA, YSYEKL.

This clone was counted between two and nine times. V is TRBV11-3 and J is TRBJ2-1; D is undetermined. With 5 bases removed from V and 8 bases from J, the gap between germline ends came to 19 bases. The CDR3 contains 15 residues. The V gene's germline CDR1 is SGHNT and CDR2 YENEEA. CDR3 coding DNA: TGTGCCAGCAGCGCGCGCACTACGGATTGGGATGAGCAGTTCTTC. The encoded protein is CASSARTTDWDEQFF.

The genes are TRBV27 and TRBJ2-2; no definite D call. Trimming pared 6 bases from V and 9 bases from J, leaving 17 bases between. The CDR3 has 14 amino acids. Per germline, CDR1 MNHEY and CDR2 SMNVEV (reference sequence). This chain's CDR3 is CASSKVSVDRELFF. CDR3 nucleotides: TGTGCCAGCAGCAAAGTCTCCGTAGACAGGGAGCTGTTTTTT.

In its sample, this clone was seen once. V and J are TRBV2 and TRBJ2-1; 7 bases line up with TRBD2. V trimming: 5 bases; J trimming: 5 bases; junction bases outside the gene matches: 15. Germline V gene sequence: CDR1 SNHLY, CDR2 FYNNEI. The CDR3 runs to 17 residues. The CDR3 DNA follows: TGTGCCAGCAGTCCCACGCCGGCCGGGGGGAGGGACAATGAGCAGTTCTTC. It is translated as CASSPTPAGGRDNEQFF.

The chain joins TRBV5-1 to TRBJ2-1, with 13 nucleotides matching TRBD2. The junction had 7 bases not matched to a gene; V was cut back by 0 bases and J by 4 bases. The CDR3 spans 18 residues. The germline gives CDR1 SGHRS, CDR2 YFSETQ. The CDR3 nucleotides are TGCGCCAGCAGCTTGGGGACTAGCGGGAGTATCGGGTACAATGAGCAGTTCTTC. Its protein is CASSLGTSGSIGYNEQFF.

The chain uses TRBV5-4 and TRBJ2-7, with 8 bases lining up with TRBD1. This CDR3 comprises 16 residues. Trimming cost V 0 bases and J 0 bases; bases outside gene matches: 5. The germline CDR1 and CDR2 sequences are SGHNT and YYREEE (reference sequence). CDR3 loop: CASSLDVTGASYEQYF. The CDR3 region has the DNA TGTGCCAGCAGCTTGGATGTGACAGGGGCCTCCTACGAGCAGTACTTC. Using reference TRBV5-4 and TRBJ2-7 for the parts outside the CDR3, the full variable domain is ETGVTQSPTHLIKTRGQQVTLRCSSQSGHNTVSWYQQALGQGPQFIFQYYREEENGRGNFPPRFSGLQFPNYSSELNVNALELDDSALYLCASSLDVTGASYEQYFGPGTRLTVT.

The rearrangement joins TRBV7-2 to TRBJ1-2; D may be TRBD1 (6 bases). The CDR3 is 13 residues long. V was clipped by 7 bases and J by 8 bases, with 17 bases between them. The germline V gene has CDR1 SGHTA and CDR2 FQGNSA. This chain's CDR3 is CASTHREGLGYTF. CDR3 coding DNA: TGTGCCAGCACCCACAGGGAGGGTTTGGGCTACACCTTC.

The chain employs TRBV6-5 and TRBJ2-1; a possible D gene is TRBD2 (6 bases). Germline CDR1 MNHEY, CDR2 SVGAGI. This CDR3 comprises 14 residues. V was shortened by 8 bases and J by 1 base, with 12 bases between the two germline ends. The CDR3 DNA reads as TGTGCCAGCCTCCGGGACTGGTCCTACAATGAGCAGTTCTTC. Protein sequence: CASLRDWSYNEQFF.

This chain links TRBV5-6 with TRBJ2-1; TRBD2 matches at 7 bases. This CDR3 has 16 residues. Germline-derived CDR1 and CDR2 are SGHDT and YYEEEE. Trimming removed 2 bases from V and 1 base from J; junction bases left unmatched: 6. CDR3 protein: CASSFWSGGSYNEQFF. CDR3 sequence (DNA): TGTGCCAGCAGCTTTTGGTCGGGGGGTTCCTACAATGAGCAGTTCTTC.

This rearrangement joins TRBV6-5 to TRBJ1-1; 7 bases fit TRBD1. Germline V gene lookup returns CDR1 MNHEY and CDR2 SVGAGI. V shed 0 bases, J shed 0 bases, and the junction held 1 base outside the gene matches. CDR3 length equals 15 residues. DNA of the CDR3: TGTGCCAGCAGTTACTCGAGGGGGCTGAACACTGAAGCTTTCTTT. Its translation: CASSYSRGLNTEAFF.

The chain is built from TRBV9 and TRBJ2-3, with D maybe TRBD2 (6 bases). There are 15 residues in the CDR3. Trimming took 3 bases from V and 5 from J, leaving 16 bases between them. Germline CDR1 SGDLS, CDR2 YYNGEE. The CDR3 spells CASSGLDGSGDTQYF. CDR3 coding DNA: TGTGCCAGCAGCGGACTAGACGGGAGTGGAGATACGCAGTATTTT.

The chain joins TRBV24-1 to TRBJ2-7; maybe TRBD2 (6 bases). The CDR3 has 13 amino acids. Germline CDR1 reads KGHDR; CDR2 reads SFDVKD. Trimming stripped 7 bases from V and 1 base from J, with 10 bases between. CDR3 bases: TGTGCCACCAGGTCCAGCGGGTCCTACGAGCAGTACTTC. Translating gives CATRSSGSYEQYF.

The genes are TRBV9 and TRBJ1-3; tentatively, D is TRBD1 (6 bases). This CDR3 has 15 residues. In germline, CDR1 is SGDLS, CDR2 YYNGEE. The V end lost 3 bases, the J end lost 0 bases, and 10 bases lay between the germline ends. In DNA form, the CDR3 reads TGTGCCAGCAGCGGACCACAGGGCTCTGGAAACACCATATATTTT. Encoded protein: CASSGPQGSGNTIYF.